This T cell receptor (beta chain) was identified during a study of regulatory T cells in long-lasting Graves disease. Described time point: persistent/refractory GD, antithyroid drugs over 5 years with positive TRAb. Making the TCR library involved RNA that had been extracted from PBMCs. In building TCR beta libraries, iRepertoire HTBI primers were used together with Arm-PCR of CDR3 regions. Using its own MiXCR run on the multiplex PCR reads, TCRdb lists one record per CDR3 protein. Of under 450,000 distinct CDR3 sequences in the sample, less than 30% were seen once. This clonotype was recorded a few times. This sample comprised peripheral blood mononuclear cells (PBMCs), obtained when the disease was refractory, from a patient treated with antithyroid drugs. The receptor was derived from a woman between 35 and 50 years old with Graves disease.

The CDR3 protein is CASSPGQGGKNTEAFF. DNA for the CDR3: TGTGCCAGCAGCCCAGGACAGGGAGGGAAGAACACTGAAGCTTTCTTT. This chain uses TRBV7-3 with TRBJ1-1; 8 bases line up with TRBD1. J lost 1 base, V lost 5 bases, and 9 bases had no gene match. The CDR3 totals 16 residues. Germline V lookup: CDR1 SGHTA, CDR2 FQGTGA.